This TCR beta chain was captured in a study of T cell responses to AZD1222 COVID-19 vaccine. Study-wide results and caveats: Spike-specific TCR breadth and depth both grew after two AZD1222 doses.

The table lists this clone with a few counts. The target antigen is unknown. TCRdb's copy holds only in-frame clones and misses some; the assay was immunoSEQ multiplex PCR. The top ten clones hold roughly 1.8% of a sample with more than 120,000 clones, approximately 90% of them seen once. From germline, CDR1 is SGHNT and CDR2 YENEEA. The CDR3 has 14 amino acids. The V end was cut by 5 bases, the J end by 6 bases, with 16 bases between. This chain uses TRBV11-3 with TRBJ1-1; no definite D call. The TCR sequence derives from an adult who received the AZD1222 COVID-19 vaccine. The sample in question was peripheral blood, obtained 28 days after the second AZD1222 dose. DNA for the CDR3: TGTGCCAGCAGCGCCCAGTTGACCTTGGCTGAAGCTTTCTTT. Its protein product is CASSAQLTLAEAFF. The full variable domain, its missing parts supplied by reference TRBV11-3 and TRBJ1-1, is EAGVVQSPRYKIIEKKQPVAFWCNPISGHNTLYWYLQNLGQGPELLIRYENEEAVDDSQLPKDRFSAERLKGVDSTLKIQPAELGDSAVYLCASSAQLTLAEAFFGQGTRLTVV.